Listed below are T cell receptor beta chains from one sample, sequenced in a study of blood T cells in healthy people across ages. TCRdb fed the 5' RACE reads into MiXCR, producing one record per CDR3 protein. The data show roughly 680,000 distinct CDR3 sequences, with 52% seen just once and approximately 12% held by the top ten. The sample taken for sequencing was blood. These receptors were collected from a woman of 80 years or more in good health. CDR3s include the opening cysteine and the closing phenylalanine or tryptophan. D genes are given only for firm matches. Some rows have no size entry. The others give once, few or many, or a class for an expanded clone.

clone_size	j_call	d_call	v_call	cdr3_aa	cdr3_nt
few	TRBJ1-6	-	TRBV7-2	CASSLVGGTDSPLHF	TGTGCCAGCAGCTTAGTCGGGGGGACTGATTCACCCCTCCACTTT
few	TRBJ1-5	-	TRBV12-3/TRBV12-4	CASSPGIHQPQHF	TGTGCCAGCAGTCCAGGTATTCATCAGCCCCAGCATTTT
many	TRBJ2-3	-	TRBV28	CASSGAGRGTDTQYF	TGTGCCAGCAGTGGGGCAGGGAGGGGGACAGATACGCAGTATTTT
-	TRBJ1-1	-	TRBV5-1	CASRFQALGLMSTEAFF	TGCGCCAGCCGCTTTCAAGCCCTTGGTTTAATGAGCACTGAAGCTTTCTTT
-	TRBJ2-1	-	TRBV5-1	CASSLAGLVATNEQFF	TGCGCCAGCAGCTTGGCCGGCCTAGTAGCGACCAATGAGCAGTTCTTC
-	TRBJ2-7	-	TRBV28	CASSFYWRGYEQYF	TGTGCCAGCAGTTTTTACTGGCGCGGCTACGAGCAGTACTTC
-	TRBJ1-6	-	TRBV2	CASYRDSSLHF	TGTGCCAGCTACAGGGATAGTAGCCTCCACTTT
-	TRBJ1-3	-	TRBV4-1	CASSKTPAGVGNTIYF	TGCGCCAGCAGCAAGACCCCGGCCGGGGTTGGAAACACCATATATTTT
few	TRBJ1-1	-	TRBV7-9	CASSLGDPGHSEAFF	TGTGCCAGCAGCTTAGGGGATCCAGGGCACAGTGAAGCTTTCTTT
-	TRBJ2-4	TRBD1	TRBV6-1	CASRDRVGNIQYF	TGTGCCAGCAGGGACAGGGTGGGAAACATTCAGTACTTC
few	TRBJ2-7	-	TRBV2	CAGSEVPVGTVLYEQYF	TGTGCCGGCAGTGAGGTACCGGTCGGGACTGTCCTCTACGAGCAGTACTTC
-	TRBJ2-2	-	TRBV7-8	CASSRQGFGDTGELFF	TGTGCCAGCAGCCGGCAGGGTTTTGGTGACACCGGGGAGCTGTTTTTT
many	TRBJ2-5	TRBD1	TRBV28	CASSPSGQSFFGTQYF	TGTGCCAGCAGCCCTTCGGGACAGAGCTTCTTTGGGACCCAGTACTTC
few	TRBJ2-7	-	TRBV6-2/TRBV6-3	CASSRTIAPYEQYF	TGTGCCAGCAGTCGAACTATAGCCCCCTACGAGCAGTACTTC
few	TRBJ2-1	TRBD2	TRBV20-1	CSARDHFGGRNYNEQFF	TGCAGTGCTAGAGATCACTTCGGGGGGAGAAACTACAATGAGCAGTTCTTC
-	TRBJ2-1	-	TRBV9	CASSTSPYRETYEQFF	TGTGCCAGCAGCACCTCCCCCTACCGGGAGACTTATGAGCAGTTCTTC
-	TRBJ2-1	TRBD1	TRBV2	CASTQDRSSYNEQFF	TGTGCCAGCACCCAGGACAGGAGCTCCTACAATGAGCAGTTCTTC
many	TRBJ1-2	-	TRBV12-3/TRBV12-4	CASSLAGSYGYTF	TGTGCCAGCAGTTTGGCAGGGTCCTATGGCTACACCTTC
few	TRBJ2-1	-	TRBV5-5	CASSWWVGNEQFF	TGTGCCAGCAGCTGGTGGGTCGGGAATGAGCAGTTCTTC
few	TRBJ2-2	TRBD1	TRBV5-1	CASSAGQAGELFF	TGCGCCAGCAGCGCTGGACAGGCCGGGGAGCTGTTTTTT
-	TRBJ2-4	TRBD1	TRBV2	CASSGQGAIKNIQYF	TGTGCCAGCAGTGGACAGGGGGCAATCAAAAACATTCAGTACTTC
many	TRBJ2-1	-	TRBV5-1	CASSFPQAGPWGNEQFF	TGCGCCAGCAGCTTTCCTCAAGCAGGGCCTTGGGGAAATGAGCAGTTCTTC
-	TRBJ2-3	-	TRBV30	CAWSQDDTQYF	TGTGCCTGGAGTCAGGATGATACGCAGTATTTT
-	TRBJ2-3	-	TRBV27	CAGSFVAGGPSAGPDTQYF	TGTGCCGGCAGTTTCGTAGCCGGGGGGCCTAGCGCGGGCCCAGATACGCAGTATTTT
many	TRBJ2-1	TRBD2	TRBV20-1	CSASSLAGVGNEQFF	TGCAGTGCTAGTTCACTAGCGGGAGTAGGAAATGAGCAGTTCTTC
-	TRBJ1-2	-	TRBV12-3/TRBV12-4	CASSPTTGTYGYTF	TGTGCCAGCAGTCCGACTACAGGGACCTATGGCTACACCTTC
-	TRBJ2-5	-	TRBV13	CASRLTAGSWQETQYF	TGTGCCAGCAGACTCACGGCGGGGTCGTGGCAAGAGACCCAGTACTTC
once	TRBJ1-1	TRBD1	TRBV2	CASSEADDRVWRGYTEAFF	TGTGCCAGCAGTGAAGCGGATGACAGGGTGTGGAGGGGGTACACTGAAGCTTTCTTT
-	TRBJ2-7	TRBD2	TRBV20-1	CSLTGTSVTYEQYF	TGCAGTTTGACCGGGACTAGCGTTACCTACGAGCAGTACTTC
-	TRBJ1-6	-	TRBV7-3	CASSLEQGRNSPLHF	TGTGCCAGCAGCTTAGAGCAGGGCCGAAATTCACCCCTCCACTTT
-	TRBJ1-1	-	TRBV12-3/TRBV12-4	CASSLIGGLTEAFF	TGTGCCAGCAGTTTGATTGGGGGGCTCACTGAAGCTTTCTTT